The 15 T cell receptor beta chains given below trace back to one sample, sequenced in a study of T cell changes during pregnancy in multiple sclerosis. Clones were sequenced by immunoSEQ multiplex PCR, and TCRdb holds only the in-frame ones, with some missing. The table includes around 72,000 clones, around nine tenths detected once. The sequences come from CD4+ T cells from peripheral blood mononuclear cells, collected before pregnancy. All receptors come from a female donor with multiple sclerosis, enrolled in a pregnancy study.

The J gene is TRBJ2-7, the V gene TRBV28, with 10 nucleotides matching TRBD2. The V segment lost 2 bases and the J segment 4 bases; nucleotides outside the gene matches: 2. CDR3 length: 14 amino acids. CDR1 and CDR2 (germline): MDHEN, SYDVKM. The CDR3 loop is CASSLETSGYEQYF. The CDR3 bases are TGTGCCAGCAGTTTAGAGACTAGCGGGTACGAGCAGTACTTC.

The CDR3 here is CAIRAGDGSTGELFF. CDR3 coding DNA: TGTGCCATCAGAGCAGGGGACGGTAGCACCGGGGAGCTGTTTTTT. The genes are TRBV10-3 and TRBJ2-2; a possible D gene is TRBD1 (6 bases). The V gene's germline CDR1 is ENHRY and CDR2 SYGVKD. Between the trimmed V and J ends, which lost 6 bases and 4 bases, there was a span of 15 bases. CDR3 length: 15 amino acids.

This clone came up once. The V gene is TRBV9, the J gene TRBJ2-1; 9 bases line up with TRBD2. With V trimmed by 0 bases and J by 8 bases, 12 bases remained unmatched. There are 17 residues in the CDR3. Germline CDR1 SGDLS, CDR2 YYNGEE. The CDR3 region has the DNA TGTGCCAGCAGCGTAGTGGCTAGCGGGATCAGGTTGGATGAGCAGTTCTTC. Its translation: CASSVVASGIRLDEQFF.

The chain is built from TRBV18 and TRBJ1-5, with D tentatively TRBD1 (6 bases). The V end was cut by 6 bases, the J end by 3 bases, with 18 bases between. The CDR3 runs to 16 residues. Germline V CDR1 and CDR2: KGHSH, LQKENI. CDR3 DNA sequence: TGTGCCAGCTCCGTAGAAAGGGCAGGGGCCAATCAGCCCCAGCATTTT. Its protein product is CASSVERAGANQPQHF.

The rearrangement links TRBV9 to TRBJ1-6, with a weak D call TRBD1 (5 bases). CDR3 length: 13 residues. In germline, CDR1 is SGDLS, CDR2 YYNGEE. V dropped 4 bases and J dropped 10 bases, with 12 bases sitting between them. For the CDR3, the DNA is TGTGCCAGCAGCTTAACAGGAGGGTCACCCCTCCACTTT. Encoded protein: CASSLTGGSPLHF.

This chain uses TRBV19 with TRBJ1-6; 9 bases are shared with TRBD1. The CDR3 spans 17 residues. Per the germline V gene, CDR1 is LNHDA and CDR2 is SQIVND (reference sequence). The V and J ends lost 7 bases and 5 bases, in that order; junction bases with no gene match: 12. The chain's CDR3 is CASMPGQGLRDNSPLHF. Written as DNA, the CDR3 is TGTGCCAGTATGCCGGGACAGGGTTTACGGGATAATTCACCCCTCCACTTT.

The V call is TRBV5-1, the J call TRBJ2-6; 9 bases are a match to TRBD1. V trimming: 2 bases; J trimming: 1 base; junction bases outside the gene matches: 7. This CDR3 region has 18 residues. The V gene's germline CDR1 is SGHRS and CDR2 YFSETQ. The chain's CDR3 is CASSLEGQGPSGANVLTF. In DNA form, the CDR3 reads TGCGCCAGCAGCTTAGAGGGACAGGGCCCGTCTGGGGCCAACGTCCTGACTTTC.

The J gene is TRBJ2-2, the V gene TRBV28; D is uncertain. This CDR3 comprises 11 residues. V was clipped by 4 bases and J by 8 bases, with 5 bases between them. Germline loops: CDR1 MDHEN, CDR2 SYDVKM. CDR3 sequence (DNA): TGTGCCAGCAGTTCCCGGGGGGAGCTGTTTTTT. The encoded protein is CASSSRGELFF. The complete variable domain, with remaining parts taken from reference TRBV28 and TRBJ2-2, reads DVKVTQSSRYLVKRTGEKVFLECVQDMDHENMFWYRQDPGLGLRLIYFSYDVKMKEKGDIPEGYSVSREKKERFSLILESASTNQTSMYLCASSSRGELFFGEGSRLTVL.

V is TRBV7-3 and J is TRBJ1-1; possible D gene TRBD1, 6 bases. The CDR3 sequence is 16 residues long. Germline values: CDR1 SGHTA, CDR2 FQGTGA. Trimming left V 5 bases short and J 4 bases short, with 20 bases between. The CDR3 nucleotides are TGTGCCAGCAGCCCAACTCCAGGGGCTGTAGGCACTGAAGCTTTCTTT. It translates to CASSPTPGAVGTEAFF.

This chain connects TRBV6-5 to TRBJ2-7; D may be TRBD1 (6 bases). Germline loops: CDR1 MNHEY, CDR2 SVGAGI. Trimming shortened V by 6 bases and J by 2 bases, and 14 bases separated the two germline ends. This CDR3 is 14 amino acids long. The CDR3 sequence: CASSPPGDPYEQYF. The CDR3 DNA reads TGTGCCAGCAGCCCACCAGGGGACCCCTACGAGCAGTACTTC.

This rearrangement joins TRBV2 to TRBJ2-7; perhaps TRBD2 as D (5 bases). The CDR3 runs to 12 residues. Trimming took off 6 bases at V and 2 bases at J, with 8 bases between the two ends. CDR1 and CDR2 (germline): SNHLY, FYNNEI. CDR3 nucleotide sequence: TGTGCCAGCAGGGACGGGACCTACGAGCAGTACTTC. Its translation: CASRDGTYEQYF.

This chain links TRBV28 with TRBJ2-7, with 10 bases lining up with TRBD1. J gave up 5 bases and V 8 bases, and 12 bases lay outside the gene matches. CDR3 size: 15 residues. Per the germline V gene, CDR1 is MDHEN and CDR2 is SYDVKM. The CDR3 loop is CASALADRGSDEQYF. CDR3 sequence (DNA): TGTGCCAGCGCGCTCGCGGACAGGGGGTCGGACGAGCAGTACTTC.

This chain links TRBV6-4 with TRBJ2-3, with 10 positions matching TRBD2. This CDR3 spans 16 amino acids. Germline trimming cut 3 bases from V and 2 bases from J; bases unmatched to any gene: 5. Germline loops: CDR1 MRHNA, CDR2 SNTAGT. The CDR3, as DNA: TGTGCCAGCAGTGAAAATAGCGGGGGGACCACAGATACGCAGTATTTT. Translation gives CASSENSGGTTDTQYF.

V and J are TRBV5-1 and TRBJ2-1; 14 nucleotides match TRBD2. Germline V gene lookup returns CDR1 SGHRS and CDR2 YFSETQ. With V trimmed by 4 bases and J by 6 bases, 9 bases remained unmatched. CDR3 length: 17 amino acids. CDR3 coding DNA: TGCGCCAGCAGCCTGGGGGGACTAGCGGGAGCCCTCAATGAGCAGTTCTTC. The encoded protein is CASSLGGLAGALNEQFF.

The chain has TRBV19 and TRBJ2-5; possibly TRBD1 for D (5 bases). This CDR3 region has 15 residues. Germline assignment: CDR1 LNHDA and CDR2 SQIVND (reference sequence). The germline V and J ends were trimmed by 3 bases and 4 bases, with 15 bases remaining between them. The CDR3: CASSIQGRLGETQYF. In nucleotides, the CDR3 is TGTGCCAGTAGTATCCAGGGTCGCCTAGGAGAGACCCAGTACTTC.